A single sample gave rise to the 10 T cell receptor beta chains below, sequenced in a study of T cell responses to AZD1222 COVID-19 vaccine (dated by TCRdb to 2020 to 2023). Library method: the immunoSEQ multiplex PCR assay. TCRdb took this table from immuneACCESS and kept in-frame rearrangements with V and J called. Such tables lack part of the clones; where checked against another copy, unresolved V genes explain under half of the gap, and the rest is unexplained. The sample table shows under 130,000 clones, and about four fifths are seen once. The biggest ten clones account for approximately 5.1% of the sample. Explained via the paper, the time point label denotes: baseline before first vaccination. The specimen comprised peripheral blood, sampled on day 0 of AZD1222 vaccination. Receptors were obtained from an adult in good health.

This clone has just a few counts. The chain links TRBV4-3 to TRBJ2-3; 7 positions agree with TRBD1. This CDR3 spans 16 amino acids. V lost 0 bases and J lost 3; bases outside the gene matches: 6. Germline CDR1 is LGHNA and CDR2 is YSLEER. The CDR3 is CASSQERQGGTDTQYF. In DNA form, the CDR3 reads TGCGCCAGCAGCCAAGAGAGACAGGGTGGTACAGATACGCAGTATTTT.

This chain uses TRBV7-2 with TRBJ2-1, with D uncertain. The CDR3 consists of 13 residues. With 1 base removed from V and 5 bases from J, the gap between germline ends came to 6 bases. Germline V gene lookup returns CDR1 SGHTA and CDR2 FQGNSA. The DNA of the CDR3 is TGTGCCAGCAGCTTAGGAGAAAACAATGAGCAGTTCTTC. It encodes CASSLGENNEQFF.

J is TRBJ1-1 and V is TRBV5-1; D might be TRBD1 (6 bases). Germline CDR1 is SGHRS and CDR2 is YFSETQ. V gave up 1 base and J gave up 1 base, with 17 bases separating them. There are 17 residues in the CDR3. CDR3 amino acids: CASSLRPGGTPNTEAFF. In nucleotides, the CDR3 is TGCGCCAGCAGCTTGAGACCTGGGGGGACACCGAACACTGAAGCTTTCTTT.

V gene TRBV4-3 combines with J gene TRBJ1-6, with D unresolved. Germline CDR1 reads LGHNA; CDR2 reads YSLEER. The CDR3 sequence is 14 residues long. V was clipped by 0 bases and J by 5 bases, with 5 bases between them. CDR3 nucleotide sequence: TGCGCCAGCAGCCAAGAAACCGATAATTCACCCCTCCACTTT. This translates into CASSQETDNSPLHF.

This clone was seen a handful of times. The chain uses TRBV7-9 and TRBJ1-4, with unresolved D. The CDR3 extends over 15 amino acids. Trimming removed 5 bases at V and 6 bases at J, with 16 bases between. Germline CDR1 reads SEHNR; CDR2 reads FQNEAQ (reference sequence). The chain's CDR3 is CASSKLFERDEKLFF. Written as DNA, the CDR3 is TGTGCCAGCAGCAAACTTTTCGAGAGGGATGAAAAACTGTTTTTT. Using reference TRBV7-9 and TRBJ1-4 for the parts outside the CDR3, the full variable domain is DTGVSQNPRHKITKRGQNVTFRCDPISEHNRLYWYRQTLGQGPEFLTYFQNEAQLEKSRLLSDRFSAERPKGSFSTLEIQRTEQGDSAMYLCASSKLFERDEKLFFGSGTQLSVL.

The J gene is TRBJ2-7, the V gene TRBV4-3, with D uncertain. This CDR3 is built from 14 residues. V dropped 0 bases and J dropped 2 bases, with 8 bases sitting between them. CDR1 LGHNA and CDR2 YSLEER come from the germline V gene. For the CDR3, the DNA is TGCGCCAGCAGCCAAGATGCCAGGACCTACGAGCAGTACTTC. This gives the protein CASSQDARTYEQYF.

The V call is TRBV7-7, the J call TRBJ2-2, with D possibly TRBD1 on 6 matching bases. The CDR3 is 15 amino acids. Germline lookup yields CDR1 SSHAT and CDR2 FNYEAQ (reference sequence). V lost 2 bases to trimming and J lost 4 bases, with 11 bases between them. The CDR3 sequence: CASSLSSGVTGELFF. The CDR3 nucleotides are TGTGCCAGCAGCTTATCTTCAGGGGTCACCGGGGAGCTGTTTTTT.

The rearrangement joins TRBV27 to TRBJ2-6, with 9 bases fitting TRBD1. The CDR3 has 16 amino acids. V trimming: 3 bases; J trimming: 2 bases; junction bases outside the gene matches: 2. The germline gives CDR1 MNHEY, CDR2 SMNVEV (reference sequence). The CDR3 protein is CASSFRDRAGANVLTF. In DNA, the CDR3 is TGTGCCAGCAGTTTCCGGGACAGGGCTGGGGCCAACGTCCTGACTTTC.

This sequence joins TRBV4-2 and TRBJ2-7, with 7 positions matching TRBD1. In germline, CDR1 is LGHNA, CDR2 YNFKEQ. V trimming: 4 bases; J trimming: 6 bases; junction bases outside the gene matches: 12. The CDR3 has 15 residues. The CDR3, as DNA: TGTGCCAGCAGCCTTAGTATAGTAGGGGGCAGCGAGCAGTACTTC. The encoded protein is CASSLSIVGGSEQYF.

Here the CDR3 reads CASSLQNEQFF. The CDR3 DNA is TGTGCCAGCAGTTTACAGAATGAGCAGTTCTTC. The V gene is TRBV12-3 or TRBV12-4, the J gene TRBJ2-1; no clear D. With 2 bases removed from V and 7 bases from J, the gap between germline ends came to 3 bases. The CDR3 spans 11 residues.